One TCR beta chain is described in this entry. Its antigen is currently unknown. Time point defined: week 23, last vaccination. It was 300 ug of mutant IDH1 20-mer peptide that made up each vaccine dose, given with topical imiquimod. These data are taken from a study of a mutant IDH1 vaccine in newly diagnosed glioma. For the study at large: Vaccine dosing followed radiotherapy by 4-6 weeks, or accompanied temozolomide cycles. Standard pretreatment was either radiotherapy, temozolomide, or, for most, radiochemotherapy with temozolomide. The study's findings and limits: Vaccination induced immune responses in roughly 93% of patients.

The table came from immunoSEQ multiplex PCR; TCRdb's copy has only in-frame clones and leaves some out. The repertoire includes roughly 45,000 clones, around 85% of them detected once, and less than 3% sits in the top ten. This receptor was taken from a woman aged 18 to 35 with glioma. Some clones in this sample may be carry-over from other donors' samples. The sample consisted of PBMCs, taken from a glioma patient whose treatment included an IDH1 peptide vaccine.

CDR3 region: CASSVFSGNKDTQYF. As DNA, the CDR3 is TGTGCCAGCAGCGTATTCAGCGGGAACAAAGATACGCAGTATTTT. The V and J genes are TRBV9 and TRBJ2-3; 7 nucleotides agree with TRBD2. Germline CDR1 SGDLS, CDR2 YYNGEE. The CDR3 consists of 15 residues. V gave up 1 base and J gave up 5 bases; unmatched junction bases: 7.